This T cell receptor beta chain emerged from a study of shared clonotypes between healthy human individuals. TCRdb's table, derived via immunoSEQ multiplex PCR, lists solely in-frame clones and lacks some. The sample has roughly 760,000 clones; 74% are singletons. From germline, CDR1 is SGHDT and CDR2 YYEEEE. Trimming left V 0 bases short and J 5 bases short, with 24 bases between. The CDR3 loop spans 18 amino acids. This TCR came from a woman under 40 in good health. The sample was memory CD4+ T cells sorted from blood. Indicated subset: CD45RA-negative fraction. The J gene is TRBJ2-7, the V gene TRBV5-6; D gene unclear. The CDR3 nucleotides read TGTGCCAGCAGCTTGGCCCATAGGCCTCCCAAGGAATCCAACGAGCAGTACTTC. Amino acid sequence: CASSLAHRPPKESNEQYF. Full variable domain (remainder filled in from reference TRBV5-6 and TRBJ2-7): DAGVTQSPTHLIKTRGQQVTLRCSPKSGHDTVSWYQQALGQGPQFIFQYYEEEERQRGNFPDRFSGHQFPNYSSELNVNALLLGDSALYLCASSLAHRPPKESNEQYFGPGTRLTVT.